This T cell receptor beta chain was obtained from a study of OX40 agonist ivuxolimab in advanced cancers. Study-wide points: Clonal expansion among partial responders at 0.1-3.0 mg/kg ranked near the lowest.

CDR3 length: 16 residues. Trimming pared 2 bases from V and 1 base from J, leaving 15 bases between. Looked up from germline, CDR1 is MNHEY and CDR2 is SMNVEV (reference sequence). Clones were read by immunoSEQ multiplex PCR, and TCRdb kept only the in-frame ones, dropping some. The sample holds around 73,000 clones, about nine tenths seen once. A note on this clone: Its antigen is undetermined.

The receptor's source is an adult with an advanced solid tumor such as melanoma, head and neck, liver or kidney cancer. V gene TRBV27 combines with J gene TRBJ2-7, with D uncertain. The sample consisted of CD4+ or CD8+ T cells sorted from blood, taken in a trial of the OX40 agonist ivuxolimab. The CDR3 protein is CASSLNLLDASYEQYF. In DNA, the CDR3 is TGTGCCAGCAGTTTAAACTTACTCGACGCATCCTACGAGCAGTACTTC.